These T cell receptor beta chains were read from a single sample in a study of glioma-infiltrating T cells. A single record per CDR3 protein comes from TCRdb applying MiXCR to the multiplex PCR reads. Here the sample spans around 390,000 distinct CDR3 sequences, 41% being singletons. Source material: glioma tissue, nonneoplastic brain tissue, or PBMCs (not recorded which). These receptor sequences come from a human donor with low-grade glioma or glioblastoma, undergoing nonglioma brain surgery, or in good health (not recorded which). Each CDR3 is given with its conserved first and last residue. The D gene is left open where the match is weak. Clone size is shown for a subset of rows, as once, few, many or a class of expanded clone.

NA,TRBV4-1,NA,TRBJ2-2,TGCGCCAGCAGCTTTTCGGACGGTCCCACCGGGGAGCTGTTTTTT,CASSFSDGPTGELFF
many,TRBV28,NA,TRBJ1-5,TGTGCCAGCAGTTTAACCGGGGATTATCAGCCCCAGCATTTT,CASSLTGDYQPQHF
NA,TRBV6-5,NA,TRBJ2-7,TGTGCCAGCAGAGTACCAGGGACCCCCTACGAGCAGTACTTC,CASRVPGTPYEQYF
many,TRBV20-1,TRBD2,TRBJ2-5,TGCAGTGCTCTCGCTAGCGGACCCCAAGAGACCCAGTACTTC,CSALASGPQETQYF
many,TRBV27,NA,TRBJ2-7,TGTGCCAGCAGTTTGGGGACTGGGACCTCCTACGAGCAGTACTTC,CASSLGTGTSYEQYF
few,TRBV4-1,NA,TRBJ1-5,TGCGCCAGCAGTCCTGATAGTACAGTTAGCAATCAGCCCCAGCATTTT,CASSPDSTVSNQPQHF
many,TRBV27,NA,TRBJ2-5,TGTGCCAGCAGTTTTGTCGGACAAGGAGCCCAGTACTTC,CASSFVGQGAQYF
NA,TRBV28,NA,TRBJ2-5,TGTGCCAGTTCTAGGGGGAGGGAGACCCAGTACTTC,CASSRGRETQYF
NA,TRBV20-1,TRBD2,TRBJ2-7,TGCAGTGCTAGCCAGGAAGCGGGAGTTTACGAGCAGTACTTC,CSASQEAGVYEQYF
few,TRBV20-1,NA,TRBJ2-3,TGCAGTGCTAGAGGGGAGCAGCCAAGTATAGATACGCAGTATTTT,CSARGEQPSIDTQYF
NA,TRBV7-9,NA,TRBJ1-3,TGTGCCAGCAGCACAAGCCGGGAGGTTGGAAACACCATATATTTT,CASSTSREVGNTIYF
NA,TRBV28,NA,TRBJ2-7,TGTGCCAGCAGTCCTAGGGCTCACAAGTACGAGCAGTACTTC,CASSPRAHKYEQYF
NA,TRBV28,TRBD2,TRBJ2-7,TGTGCCAGCAGCCCCCCAGGACTAGCAAACAATGAGCAGTACTTC,CASSPPGLANNEQYF
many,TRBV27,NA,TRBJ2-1,TGTGCCAGCAGTTACCTCCGGGACTCGATGCTCAATGAGCAGTTCTTC,CASSYLRDSMLNEQFF
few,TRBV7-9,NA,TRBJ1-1,TGTGCCAGCAGCTTAGGGACAAGTTATGCTTTCTTT,CASSLGTSYAFF
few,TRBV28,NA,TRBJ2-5,TGTGCCAGCAGTTTACCCTCCACTGGAGTTCAAGAGACCCAGTACTTC,CASSLPSTGVQETQYF
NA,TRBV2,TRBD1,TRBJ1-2,TGTGCCAGCAGAGAAACTCTAGGGACAGGGGCATCTGGCTACACCTTC,CASRETLGTGASGYTF
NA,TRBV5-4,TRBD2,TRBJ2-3,TGTGCCAGCAGTTTAGCGGGAGACGCAGATACGCAGTATTTT,CASSLAGDADTQYF
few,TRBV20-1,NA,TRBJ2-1,TGCAGTGCTAGTATCCGCAATGAGCAGTTCTTC,CSASIRNEQFF
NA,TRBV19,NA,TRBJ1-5,TGTGCCAGTAGTATAGTAAGTAGTCCGCCCCAGCATTTT,CASSIVSSPPQHF
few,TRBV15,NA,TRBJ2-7,TGTGCCACCAGCACCCCCGGGTCCGCCCCGTCCTACGAGCAGTACTTC,CATSTPGSAPSYEQYF
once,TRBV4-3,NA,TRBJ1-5,TGCGCCAGCAGCCAACGTCCAGGGATGAATCAGCCCCAGCATTTT,CASSQRPGMNQPQHF
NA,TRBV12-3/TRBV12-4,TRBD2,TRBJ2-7,TGTGCCAGCTCGGGGAGGGCCTCCTACGAGCAGTACTTC,CASSGRASYEQYF
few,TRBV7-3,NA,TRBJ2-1,TGTGCCAGCAGCTTCTCGGGCTCGTACTCTTTCAATGAGCAGTTCTTC,CASSFSGSYSFNEQFF
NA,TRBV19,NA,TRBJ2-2,TGTGCCAGTAGTATACGATTTACCAACACCGGGGAGCTGTTTTTT,CASSIRFTNTGELFF
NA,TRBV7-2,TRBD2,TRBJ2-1,TGTGCCAGCAGCTCTCTAGCGGGAGACTTTGAGCAGTTCTTC,CASSSLAGDFEQFF
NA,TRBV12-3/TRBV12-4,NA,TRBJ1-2,TGTGCCAGCAGTTTGGGGGGGAATAACTATGGCTACACCTTC,CASSLGGNNYGYTF
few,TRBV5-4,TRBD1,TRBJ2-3,TGTGCCAGCAGCTTGAATGCCGGGACAGGGAGAGATACGCAGTATTTT,CASSLNAGTGRDTQYF
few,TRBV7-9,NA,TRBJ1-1,TGTGCCAGCAGGGAGACAGCCGGGACTGAAGCTTTCTTT,CASRETAGTEAFF
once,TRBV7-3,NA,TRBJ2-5,TGTACCAGCAGCACATCAGGGGCGGAGACCCAGTACTTC,CTSSTSGAETQYF
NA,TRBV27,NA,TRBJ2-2,TGTGCCAGCAGCCTGGTACAGGAGCCTAACACCGGGGAGCTGTTTTTT,CASSLVQEPNTGELFF
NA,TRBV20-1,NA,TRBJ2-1,TGCAGTGCTCCCCCGCACCGAGGCCTCGGGAAGTACTTC,CSAPPHRGLGKYF
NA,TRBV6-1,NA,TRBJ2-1,TGTGCCAGCAGTTCCGTGCCCAGCTCCTACAATGAGCAGTTCTTC,CASSSVPSSYNEQFF
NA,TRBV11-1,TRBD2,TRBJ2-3,TGTGCCAGCAGCCCCGGGACTAGCGGGGGCACAGATACGCAGTATTTT,CASSPGTSGGTDTQYF
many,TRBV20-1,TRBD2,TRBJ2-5,TGCAGTGCTAGAGTGGCTAGCGGGAGAGGAGGGCAAGAGACCCAGTACTTC,CSARVASGRGGQETQYF
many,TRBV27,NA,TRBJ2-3,TGTGCCACCTCCTGGGGGCGCATGGATACGCAGTATTTT,CATSWGRMDTQYF
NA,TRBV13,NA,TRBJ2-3,TGTGCCAGCAGCGGCTCCGGGGCCGATACGCAGTATTTT,CASSGSGADTQYF
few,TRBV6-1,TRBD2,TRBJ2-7,TGTGCCAGCAGCGTAGGACTAGCGGAGTCCTACGAGCAGTACTTC,CASSVGLAESYEQYF